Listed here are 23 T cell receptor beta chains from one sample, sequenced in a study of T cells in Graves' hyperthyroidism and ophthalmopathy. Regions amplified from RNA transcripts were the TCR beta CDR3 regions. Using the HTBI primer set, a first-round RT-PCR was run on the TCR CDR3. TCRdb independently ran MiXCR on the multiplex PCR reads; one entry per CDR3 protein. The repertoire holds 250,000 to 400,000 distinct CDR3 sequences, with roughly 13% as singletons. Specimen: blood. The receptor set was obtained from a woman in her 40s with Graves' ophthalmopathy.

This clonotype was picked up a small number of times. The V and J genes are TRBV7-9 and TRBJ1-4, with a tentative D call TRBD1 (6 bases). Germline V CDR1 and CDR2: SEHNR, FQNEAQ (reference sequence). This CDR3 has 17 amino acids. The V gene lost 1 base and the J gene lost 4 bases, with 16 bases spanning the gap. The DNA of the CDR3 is TGTGCCAGCAGCTTAGAGTTGAGAGGACAGCATAATGAAAAACTGTTTTTT. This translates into CASSLELRGQHNEKLFF.

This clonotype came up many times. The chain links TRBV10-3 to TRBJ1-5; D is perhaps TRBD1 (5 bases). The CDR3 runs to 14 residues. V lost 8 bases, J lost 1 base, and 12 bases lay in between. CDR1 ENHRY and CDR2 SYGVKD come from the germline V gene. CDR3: CAIWGGESNQPQHF. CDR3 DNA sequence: TGTGCCATCTGGGGGGGAGAGAGCAATCAGCCCCAGCATTTT.

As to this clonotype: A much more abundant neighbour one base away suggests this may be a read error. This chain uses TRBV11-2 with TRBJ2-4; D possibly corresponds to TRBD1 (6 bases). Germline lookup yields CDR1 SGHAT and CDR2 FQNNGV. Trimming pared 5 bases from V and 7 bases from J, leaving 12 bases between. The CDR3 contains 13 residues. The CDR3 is CASSLHRENIQYF. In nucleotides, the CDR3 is TGTGCCAGCAGCCTTCACAGGGAGAACATTCAGTACTTC.

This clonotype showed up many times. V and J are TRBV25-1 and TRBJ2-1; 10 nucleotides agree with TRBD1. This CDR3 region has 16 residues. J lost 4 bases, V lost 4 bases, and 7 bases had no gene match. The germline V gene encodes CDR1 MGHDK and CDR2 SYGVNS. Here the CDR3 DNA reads TGTGCCAGCAGTGGACCGGGACAGGGGACTTACAATGAGCAGTTCTTC. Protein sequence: CASSGPGQGTYNEQFF.

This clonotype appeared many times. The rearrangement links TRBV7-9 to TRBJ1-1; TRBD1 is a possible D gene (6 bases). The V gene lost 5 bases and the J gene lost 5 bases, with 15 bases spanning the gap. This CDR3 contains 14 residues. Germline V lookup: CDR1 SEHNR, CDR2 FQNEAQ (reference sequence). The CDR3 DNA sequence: TGTGCCAGCAGCCTGGACAGCCGGAGGACTGAAGCTTTCTTT. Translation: CASSLDSRRTEAFF.

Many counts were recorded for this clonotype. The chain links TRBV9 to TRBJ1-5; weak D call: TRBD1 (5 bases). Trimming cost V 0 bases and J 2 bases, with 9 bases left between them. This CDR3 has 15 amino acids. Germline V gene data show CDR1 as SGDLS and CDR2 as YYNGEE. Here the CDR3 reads CASSVGGPGNQPQHF. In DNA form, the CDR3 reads TGTGCCAGCAGCGTAGGGGGACCTGGCAATCAGCCCCAGCATTTT.

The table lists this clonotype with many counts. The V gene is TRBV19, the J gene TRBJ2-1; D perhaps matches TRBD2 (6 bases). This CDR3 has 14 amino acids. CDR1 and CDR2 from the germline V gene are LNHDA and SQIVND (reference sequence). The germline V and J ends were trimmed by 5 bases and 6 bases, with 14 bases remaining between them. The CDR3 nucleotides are TGTGCCAGTAGTCCCCCGGGACTTTCCAATGAGCAGTTCTTC. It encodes CASSPPGLSNEQFF.

In DNA form, the CDR3 reads TGCGCCAGCAGCCATCACGGGAACCCCCGAGGACTGTTTTTT. Translation: CASSHHGNPRGLFF. The chain recombines TRBV4-1 with TRBJ2-2; possible D gene TRBD2, 5 bases. The CDR3 extends over 14 amino acids. Germline V lookup: CDR1 MGHRA, CDR2 YSYEKL. Trimming removed 3 bases at V and 14 bases at J, with 19 bases between.

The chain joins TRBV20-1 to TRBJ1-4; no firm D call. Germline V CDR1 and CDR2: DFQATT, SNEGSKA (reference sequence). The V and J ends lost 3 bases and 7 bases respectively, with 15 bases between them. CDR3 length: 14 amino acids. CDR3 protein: CSARGYGGSEKLFF. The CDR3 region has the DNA TGCAGTGCTAGGGGCTACGGAGGTAGTGAAAAACTGTTTTTT.

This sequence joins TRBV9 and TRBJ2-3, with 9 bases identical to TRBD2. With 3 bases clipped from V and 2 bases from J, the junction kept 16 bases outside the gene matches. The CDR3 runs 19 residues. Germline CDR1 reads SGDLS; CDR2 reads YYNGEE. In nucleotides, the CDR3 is TGTGCCAGCAGCGGGGCGGAGCAGGTGCCTAGCGGGGACACAGATACGCAGTATTTT. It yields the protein CASSGAEQVPSGDTDTQYF.

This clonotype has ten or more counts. The CDR3 region is CASSFLAGGPWSYNEQFF. Written as DNA, the CDR3 is TGTGCCAGCAGTTTTCTAGCGGGGGGGCCTTGGTCCTACAATGAGCAGTTCTTC. The rearrangement joins TRBV12-3 or TRBV12-4 to TRBJ2-1, with 12 positions matching TRBD2. The CDR3 is 18 residues long. V shed 3 bases, J shed 1 base, and the junction held 7 bases outside the gene matches.

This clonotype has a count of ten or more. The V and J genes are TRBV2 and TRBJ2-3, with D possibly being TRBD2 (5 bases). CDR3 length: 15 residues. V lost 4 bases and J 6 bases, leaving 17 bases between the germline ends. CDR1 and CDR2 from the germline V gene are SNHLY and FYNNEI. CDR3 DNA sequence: TGTGCCAGCAGTGTAGGAGGTGGGCGTTATGATACGCAGTATTTT. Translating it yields CASSVGGGRYDTQYF.

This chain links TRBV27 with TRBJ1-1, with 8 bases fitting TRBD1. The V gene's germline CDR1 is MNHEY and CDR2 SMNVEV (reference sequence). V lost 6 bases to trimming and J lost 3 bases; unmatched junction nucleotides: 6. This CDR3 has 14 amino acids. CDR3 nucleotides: TGTGCCAGCAGGTCGACAGGGGTGGACACTGAAGCTTTCTTT. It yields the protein CASRSTGVDTEAFF.

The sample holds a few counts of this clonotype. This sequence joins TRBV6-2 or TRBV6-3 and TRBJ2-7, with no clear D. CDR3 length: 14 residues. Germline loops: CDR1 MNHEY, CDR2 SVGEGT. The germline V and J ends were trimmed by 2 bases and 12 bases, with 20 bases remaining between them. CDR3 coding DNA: TGTGCCAGCAGTTACGGGCCGCGGAGCCCTACGGGGTACTTC. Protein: CASSYGPRSPTGYF.

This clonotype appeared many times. The CDR3 nucleotides are TGTGCCAGCAGTGAGTTAGGGACAACTCAAGAGACCCAGTACTTC. Its protein is CASSELGTTQETQYF. This sequence joins TRBV25-1 and TRBJ2-5, with a tentative D call TRBD1 (6 bases). The CDR3 consists of 15 residues. The V gene lost 3 bases and the J gene lost 2 bases, with 13 bases spanning the gap. CDR1 and CDR2 from the germline V gene are MGHDK and SYGVNS.

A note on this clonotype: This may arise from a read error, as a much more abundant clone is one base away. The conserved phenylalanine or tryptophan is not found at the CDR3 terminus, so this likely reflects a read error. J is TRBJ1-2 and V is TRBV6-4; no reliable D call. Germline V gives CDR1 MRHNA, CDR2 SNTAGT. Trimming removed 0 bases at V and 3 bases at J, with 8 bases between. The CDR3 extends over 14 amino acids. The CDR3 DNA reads TGTGCCAGCAGTGACTCCTGGAAAGACTATGGCTACACCCTC. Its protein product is CASSDSWKDYGYTL.

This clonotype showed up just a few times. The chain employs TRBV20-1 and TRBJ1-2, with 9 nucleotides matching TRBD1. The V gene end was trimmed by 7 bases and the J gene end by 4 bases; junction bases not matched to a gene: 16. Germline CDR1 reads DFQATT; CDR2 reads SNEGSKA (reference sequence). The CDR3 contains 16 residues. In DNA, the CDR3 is TGCAGTGTTAGTTTTGGACAGGGGTCATGGAGCTATGGCTACACCTTC. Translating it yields CSVSFGQGSWSYGYTF.

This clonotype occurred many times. CDR3 nucleotides: TGTGCCAGCAGCTCAGACAGGGTGGGAGAGACCCAGTACTTC. Translation: CASSSDRVGETQYF. The rearrangement joins TRBV13 to TRBJ2-5; 7 bases are a match to TRBD1. This CDR3 region has 14 residues. CDR1 and CDR2 from the germline V gene are PRHDT and FYEKMQ (reference sequence). V shed 4 bases, J shed 4 bases, and the junction held 6 bases outside the gene matches.

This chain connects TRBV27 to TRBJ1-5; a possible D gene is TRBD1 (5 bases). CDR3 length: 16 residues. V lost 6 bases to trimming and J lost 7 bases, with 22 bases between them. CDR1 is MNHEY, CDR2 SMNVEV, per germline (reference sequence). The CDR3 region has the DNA TGTGCCAGCAGGGGCGCCGGGGCCCCTGGGATCCAGCCCCAGCATTTT. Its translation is CASRGAGAPGIQPQHF.

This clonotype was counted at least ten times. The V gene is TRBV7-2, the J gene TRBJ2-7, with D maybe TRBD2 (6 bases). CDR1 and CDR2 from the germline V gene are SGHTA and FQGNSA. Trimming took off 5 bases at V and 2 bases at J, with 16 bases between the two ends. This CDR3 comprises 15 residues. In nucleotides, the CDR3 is TGTGCCAGCAGCCGAGTAGTAGCGGAACCCTACGAGCAGTACTTC. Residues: CASSRVVAEPYEQYF.

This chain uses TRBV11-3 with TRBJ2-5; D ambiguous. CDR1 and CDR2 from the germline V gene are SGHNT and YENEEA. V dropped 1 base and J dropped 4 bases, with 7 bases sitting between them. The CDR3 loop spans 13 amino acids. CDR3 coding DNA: TGTGCCAGCAGCTTAGTGTTGGGAGAGACCCAGTACTTC. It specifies CASSLVLGETQYF.

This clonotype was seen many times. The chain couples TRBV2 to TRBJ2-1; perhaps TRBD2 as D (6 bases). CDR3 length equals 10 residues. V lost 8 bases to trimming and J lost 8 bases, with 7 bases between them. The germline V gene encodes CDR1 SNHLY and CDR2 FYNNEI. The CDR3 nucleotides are TGTGCCAGCGGAGGGTATGAGCAGTTCTTC. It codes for CASGGYEQFF.

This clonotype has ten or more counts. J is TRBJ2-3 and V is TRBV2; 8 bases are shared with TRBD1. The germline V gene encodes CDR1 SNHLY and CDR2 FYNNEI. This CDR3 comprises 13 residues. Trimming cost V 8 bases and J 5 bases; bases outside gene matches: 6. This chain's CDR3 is CASHQGAGDTQYF. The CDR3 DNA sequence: TGTGCCAGCCATCAGGGGGCGGGAGATACGCAGTATTTT.